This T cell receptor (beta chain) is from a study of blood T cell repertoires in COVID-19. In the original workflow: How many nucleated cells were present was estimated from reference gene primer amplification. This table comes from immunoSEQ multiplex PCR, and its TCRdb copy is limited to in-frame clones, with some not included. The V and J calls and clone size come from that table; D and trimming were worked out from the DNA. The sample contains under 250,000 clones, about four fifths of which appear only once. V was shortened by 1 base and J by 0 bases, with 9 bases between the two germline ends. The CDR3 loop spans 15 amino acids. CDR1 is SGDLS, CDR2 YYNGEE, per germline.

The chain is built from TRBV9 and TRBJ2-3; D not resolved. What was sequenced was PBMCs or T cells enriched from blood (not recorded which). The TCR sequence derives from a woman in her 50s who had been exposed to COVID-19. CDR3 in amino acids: CASSVQSTSTDTQYF. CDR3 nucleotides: TGTGCCAGCAGCGTACAATCTACCAGCACAGATACGCAGTATTTT.